The rows below give T cell receptor beta chains drawn from one sample of a study of CD8+CD57+ T cells in acquired aplastic anemia. TCRdb reanalysed the reads using MiXCR and keeps one entry per CDR3 protein. The sample consists of 160,000 or so distinct CDR3 sequences, 70% to 80% of them appearing once. The sample comprised sorted CD4+, CD8+, or CD8+CD57+ T cells (not recorded which) from PBMCs. All receptors come from a human donor with aplastic anemia. Each CDR3 is given with its conserved first and last residue. Fields, in order: clone size, D gene, V gene, J gene, CDR3 length, CDR3 protein, CDR3 DNA. D genes are given only for firm matches. Expanded clones get a size class; other rows say once, few or many, or leave the size out.

>NA|NA|TRBV24-1|TRBJ2-2|15
CATSDRVENTGELFF
TGTGCCACCAGTGACAGGGTCGAGAACACCGGGGAGCTGTTTTTT
>NA|NA|TRBV29-1|TRBJ1-2|16
CSVTSGQPHPNYGYTF
TGCAGCGTTACCAGTGGACAGCCCCATCCAAACTATGGCTACACCTTC
>NA|NA|TRBV6-2/TRBV6-3|TRBJ2-3|16
CASSYWGGLSTDTQYF
TGTGCCAGCAGTTACTGGGGCGGACTGAGCACAGATACGCAGTATTTT
>NA|TRBD2|TRBV19|TRBJ2-7|14
CASSIAGGPHEQYF
TGTGCCAGTAGTATAGCGGGGGGGCCCCACGAGCAGTACTTC
>NA|NA|TRBV10-3|TRBJ2-5|16
CAISESSQAQRGTQYF
TGTGCCATCAGTGAGTCGAGTCAGGCCCAAAGGGGGACCCAGTACTTC
>NA|TRBD1|TRBV19|TRBJ1-1|15
CASSPGTGRDSEAFF
TGTGCCAGTAGTCCCGGGACAGGGAGGGACTCTGAAGCTTTCTTT
>few|NA|TRBV20-1|TRBJ1-5|15
CSAPQWGRGNQPQHF
TGCAGTGCCCCCCAGTGGGGTCGCGGCAATCAGCCCCAGCATTTT
>NA|NA|TRBV20-1|TRBJ2-3|16
CSAQPEVRATTDTQYF
TGCAGTGCTCAGCCCGAGGTGAGGGCCACCACAGATACGCAGTATTTT
>many|NA|TRBV24-1|TRBJ2-2|12
CATSDFPGELFF
TGTGCCACCAGTGATTTTCCCGGGGAGCTGTTTTTT
>NA|NA|TRBV7-2|TRBJ1-4|16
CASSLAQRDRYEKLFF
TGTGCCAGCAGCTTAGCGCAACGGGACCGCTATGAAAAACTGTTTTTT
>NA|NA|TRBV6-2/TRBV6-3|TRBJ2-3|13
CASSYSLDYTQYF
TGTGCCAGCAGTTACTCGTTGGATTATACGCAGTATTTT
>NA|NA|TRBV20-1|TRBJ2-5|13
CSARDAIQETQYF
TGCAGTGCTAGAGATGCGATCCAAGAGACCCAGTACTTC
>NA|TRBD2|TRBV7-2|TRBJ2-2|15
CASSPAGKNTGELFF
TGTGCCAGCAGCCCAGCGGGAAAGAACACCGGGGAGCTGTTTTTC
>NA|NA|TRBV7-3|TRBJ2-7|15
CASSLAPGWGYEQYF
TGTGCCAGCAGCTTAGCACCCGGTTGGGGATACGAGCAGTACTTC
>many|NA|TRBV6-4|TRBJ1-1|14
CASSFDTENTEAFF
TGTGCCAGCAGTTTCGACACAGAGAACACTGAAGCTTTCTTT
>NA|TRBD2|TRBV9|TRBJ2-5|15
CASSVGTSRTETQYF
TGTGCCAGCAGCGTAGGGACTAGCCGGACAGAGACCCAGTACTTC
>many|TRBD1|TRBV20-1|TRBJ2-7|16
CSASPHTGQEYYEQYF
TGCAGTGCTAGTCCTCACACGGGACAGGAATACTACGAGCAGTACTTC
>NA|NA|TRBV5-4|TRBJ1-6|15
CASSSYRDSTSPLHF
TGTGCCAGCAGCTCCTACAGGGACTCGACGTCACCCCTCCACTTT
>NA|TRBD1|TRBV10-3|TRBJ1-5|14
CAISDGTGGLPQHF
TGTGCCATCAGTGATGGGACAGGGGGATTGCCCCAGCATTTT
>NA|NA|TRBV28|TRBJ2-7|12
CASSLSAFEQYF
TGTGCCAGCAGTCTCTCTGCTTTCGAGCAGTACTTC
>many|TRBD1|TRBV10-3|TRBJ2-1|16
CAISHDRQGGSNEQFF
TGTGCCATCAGTCACGATCGACAGGGGGGAAGCAATGAGCAGTTCTTC
>NA|NA|TRBV7-9|TRBJ2-7|15
CASSLAPVDGYEQYF
TGTGCCAGCAGCTTAGCCCCGGTTGACGGCTACGAGCAGTACTTC
>NA|TRBD2|TRBV2|TRBJ2-7|15
CASSRGTSGLYEQYF
TGTGCCAGCAGTAGGGGGACTAGCGGGCTTTACGAGCAGTACTTC